The 20 T cell receptor beta chains listed next were all sequenced from one sample in a study of OX40 agonist ivuxolimab in advanced cancers. Profiling relied on immunoSEQ multiplex PCR, and the TCRdb table lists in-frame clones only, not all of them. The data show roughly 150,000 clones, 90% to 95% seen once. This specimen consisted of CD4+ or CD8+ T cells sorted from blood, obtained in a trial of the OX40 agonist ivuxolimab. Receptors were obtained from an adult with an advanced solid tumor such as melanoma, head and neck, liver or kidney cancer.

The chain combines TRBV19 with TRBJ2-5; unclear D gene. The CDR3 is 13 residues long. Germline CDR1 is LNHDA and CDR2 is SQIVND (reference sequence). V was clipped by 3 bases and J by 7 bases, with 12 bases between them. The CDR3 loop reads CASSIDRAGTQYF. The CDR3, as DNA: TGTGCCAGTAGTATTGATAGGGCCGGGACCCAGTACTTC.

The chain employs TRBV7-2 and TRBJ2-7; the D gene is possibly TRBD1 (5 bases). Germline V gives CDR1 SGHTA, CDR2 FQGNSA. Deletions cut 8 bases from V and 2 bases from J, with 13 bases between. The CDR3 is 13 residues long. CDR3 DNA: TGTGCCAGCTCCCCAGACAGAACCTACGAGCAGTACTTC. Translated, it gives CASSPDRTYEQYF.

The rearrangement joins TRBV7-3 to TRBJ1-1; the D is unclear. Germline V gene data show CDR1 as SGHTA and CDR2 as FQGTGA. CDR3 length equals 15 residues. Deletions cut 7 bases from V and 0 bases from J, with 15 bases between. CDR3 DNA sequence: TGTGCCAGCACCCTTTGGACGGCAATGAACACTGAAGCTTTCTTT. Residues: CASTLWTAMNTEAFF.

The chain combines TRBV18 with TRBJ2-6; D gene ambiguous. V lost 6 bases, J lost 3 bases, and 12 bases lay in between. In germline, CDR1 is KGHSH, CDR2 LQKENI. CDR3 length: 15 amino acids. CDR3 region: CASSLRALGANVLTF. DNA of the CDR3: TGTGCCAGCTCTCTAAGGGCGCTTGGGGCCAACGTCCTGACTTTC.

The chain is built from TRBV7-2 and TRBJ2-5; D gene uncertain. The CDR3 is 16 amino acids. Trimming stripped 5 bases from V and 5 bases from J, with 21 bases between. The germline V gene encodes CDR1 SGHTA and CDR2 FQGNSA. The CDR3 DNA reads TGTGCCAGCAGCCACTCAACCCCCGGAGTTCGGGAGACCCAGTACTTC. This sequence encodes CASSHSTPGVRETQYF.

Turning to this clone: Within the sample, other DNA sequences also encode this same CDR3. J is TRBJ1-3 and V is TRBV10-3; 8 bases are a match to TRBD1. The CDR3 covers 15 residues. V lost 3 bases to trimming and J lost 1 base; unmatched junction nucleotides: 2. Germline V lookup: CDR1 ENHRY, CDR2 SYGVKD. The CDR3, as DNA: TGTGCCATCAGTGATACAGGGGGGTCTGGAAACACCATATATTTT. Translated: CAISDTGGSGNTIYF.

The rearrangement joins TRBV19 to TRBJ2-5; D remains unclear. Looked up from germline, CDR1 is LNHDA and CDR2 is SQIVND (reference sequence). The CDR3 spans 11 residues. V lost 4 bases and J 7 bases, leaving 7 bases between the germline ends. The CDR3 region is CASSSGLTQYF. As DNA, the CDR3 is TGTGCCAGTAGTAGCGGCCTGACCCAGTACTTC.

The chain links TRBV19 to TRBJ2-3, with 11 bases aligning to TRBD1. Germline-derived CDR1 and CDR2 are LNHDA and SQIVND (reference sequence). The V and J ends lost 3 bases and 2 bases, in that order; junction bases with no gene match: 1. This CDR3 comprises 15 residues. CDR3 sequence: CASSMGQGVTDTQYF. The CDR3 bases are TGTGCCAGTAGTATGGGACAGGGGGTCACAGATACGCAGTATTTT.

The V gene is TRBV10-3, the J gene TRBJ1-5, with D maybe TRBD1 (6 bases). V was pared by 8 bases and J by 1 base, with 12 bases between. Germline V gene data show CDR1 as ENHRY and CDR2 as SYGVKD. This CDR3 region has 14 residues. The CDR3 protein is CAIADRGSNQPQHF. In DNA form, the CDR3 reads TGTGCCATCGCGGACAGAGGGAGCAATCAGCCCCAGCATTTT.

The chain couples TRBV9 to TRBJ2-7, with 12 bases that match TRBD2. The V and J ends lost 0 bases and 4 bases, in that order; junction bases with no gene match: 2. Germline CDR1 is SGDLS and CDR2 is YYNGEE. The CDR3 runs 15 residues. CDR3 sequence (DNA): TGTGCCAGCAGCGTAGACCTAGCGGGAGGGTACGAGCAGTACTTC. This translates into CASSVDLAGGYEQYF.

J is TRBJ1-1 and V is TRBV11-2; unclear D gene. CDR1 and CDR2 (germline): SGHAT, FQNNGV. The CDR3 has 11 residues. V gave up 5 bases and J gave up 1 base, with 2 bases separating them. CDR3 in DNA: TGTGCCAGCAGCCAGAACACTGAAGCTTTCTTT. Translating gives CASSQNTEAFF.

The V call is TRBV5-1, the J call TRBJ2-2; D gene ambiguous. CDR3 length equals 14 residues. Germline loops: CDR1 SGHRS, CDR2 YFSETQ. V dropped 4 bases and J dropped 1 base, with 8 bases sitting between them. The CDR3 loop reads CASSAVKNTGELFF. The DNA for the CDR3 is TGCGCCAGCAGCGCCGTTAAGAACACCGGGGAGCTGTTTTTT.

This rearrangement joins TRBV10-2 to TRBJ1-2; possible D gene TRBD1, 6 bases. This CDR3 is built from 14 residues. The V end lost 9 bases, the J end lost 4 bases, and 18 bases lay between the germline ends. In germline, CDR1 is WSHSY, CDR2 SAAADI. Written as DNA, the CDR3 is TGCGCCAGTACCCAGGGGCCTGACTTCTATGGCTACACCTTC. This translates into CASTQGPDFYGYTF.

The chain recombines TRBV6-6 with TRBJ1-5; D not certain. V lost 8 bases to trimming and J lost 0 bases, with 14 bases between them. The CDR3 has 15 residues. Germline V gene lookup returns CDR1 MNHNY and CDR2 SVGAGI (reference sequence). The CDR3 nucleotides are TGTGCCAGCCACCGCGACGGATTTAGCAATCAGCCCCAGCATTTT. The encoded protein is CASHRDGFSNQPQHF.

The genes are TRBV27 and TRBJ1-1, with 8 bases identical to TRBD1. With V trimmed by 6 bases and J by 7 bases, 7 bases remained unmatched. The CDR3 has 13 amino acids. Germline V gene sequence: CDR1 MNHEY, CDR2 SMNVEV (reference sequence). The CDR3 spells CASRPRQGIEAFF. The CDR3 DNA reads TGTGCCAGCAGACCCAGACAGGGGATTGAAGCTTTCTTT.

Worth noting for this clone: The DNA is left out, because the CDR3 cannot be placed on it with certainty; the CDR3 is given as TCRdb lists it. The J gene is TRBJ2-5, the V gene TRBV5-6. CDR1 is SGHDT, CDR2 YYEEEE, per germline. The CDR3 totals 14 residues, both ends included. The CDR3 here is CASSFGNGQETQYF.

The rearrangement links TRBV15 to TRBJ1-6, with D uncertain. The CDR3 has 15 residues. CDR1 and CDR2 from the germline V gene are LNHNV and YYDKDF (reference sequence). V gave up 1 base and J gave up 4 bases, with 8 bases separating them. The CDR3 is CATSRGIEYNSPLHF. The CDR3 coding sequence is TGTGCCACCAGCAGAGGAATAGAGTATAATTCACCCCTCCACTTT.

The chain couples TRBV6-5 to TRBJ2-7; D remains unclear. CDR3 length: 15 residues. V lost 0 bases and J lost 2, with 11 bases in between. Per germline, CDR1 MNHEY and CDR2 SVGAGI. The CDR3 nucleotides read TGTGCCAGCAGTTACTCCGGCAGACTCCCCTACGAGCAGTACTTC. The encoded protein is CASSYSGRLPYEQYF.

This chain links TRBV5-1 with TRBJ2-3; 9 bases align to TRBD1. J gave up 2 bases and V 4 bases, and 5 bases lay outside the gene matches. This CDR3 is built from 15 residues. CDR1 and CDR2 (germline): SGHRS, YFSETQ. CDR3 bases: TGCGCCAGCAGCACCACAGGGGGCCCCACAGATACGCAGTATTTT. This encodes CASSTTGGPTDTQYF.

The chain has TRBV7-2 and TRBJ1-2, with D perhaps matching TRBD1 (5 bases). There are 14 residues in the CDR3. CDR1 and CDR2 (germline): SGHTA, FQGNSA. Trimming took 5 bases from V and 5 from J, leaving 15 bases between them. The CDR3 loop is CASSPGPEAYGYTF. For the CDR3, the DNA is TGTGCCAGCAGCCCAGGGCCAGAGGCATATGGCTACACCTTC.